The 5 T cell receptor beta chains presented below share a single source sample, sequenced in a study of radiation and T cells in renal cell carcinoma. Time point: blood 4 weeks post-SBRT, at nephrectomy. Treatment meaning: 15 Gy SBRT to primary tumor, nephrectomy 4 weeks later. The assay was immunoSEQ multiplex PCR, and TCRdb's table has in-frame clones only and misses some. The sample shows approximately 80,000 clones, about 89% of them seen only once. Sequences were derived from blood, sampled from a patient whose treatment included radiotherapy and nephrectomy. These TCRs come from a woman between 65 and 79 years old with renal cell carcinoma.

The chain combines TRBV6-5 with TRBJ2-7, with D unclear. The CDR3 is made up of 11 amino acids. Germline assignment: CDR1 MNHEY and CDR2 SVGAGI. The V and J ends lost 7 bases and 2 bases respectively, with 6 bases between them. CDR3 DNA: TGTGCCAGCAAAACAGCCTACGAGCAGTACTTC. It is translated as CASKTAYEQYF.

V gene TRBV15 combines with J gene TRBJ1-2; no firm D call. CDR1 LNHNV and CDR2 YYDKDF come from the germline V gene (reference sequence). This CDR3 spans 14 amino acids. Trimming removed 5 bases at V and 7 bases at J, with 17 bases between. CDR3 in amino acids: CATSGRAAWGGYTF. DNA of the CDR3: TGTGCCACCAGCGGTAGGGCTGCCTGGGGTGGCTACACCTTC.

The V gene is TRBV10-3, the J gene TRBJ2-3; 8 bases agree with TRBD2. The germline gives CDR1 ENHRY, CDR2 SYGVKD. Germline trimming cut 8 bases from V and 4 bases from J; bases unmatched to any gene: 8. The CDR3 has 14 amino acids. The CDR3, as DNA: TGTGCCATCCAGGGGCGGGGGGCATCAGATACGCAGTATTTT. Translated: CAIQGRGASDTQYF.

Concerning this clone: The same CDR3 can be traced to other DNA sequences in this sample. The CDR3 reads CASSEARAASSYEQYF. In DNA, the CDR3 is TGTGCCAGCAGTGAAGCTCGGGCGGCTAGCTCCTACGAGCAGTACTTC. The chain employs TRBV6-1 and TRBJ2-7; D remains unclear. The CDR3 sequence is 16 residues long. V lost 0 bases to trimming and J lost 0 bases, with 12 bases between them. Germline V gene sequence: CDR1 MNHNS, CDR2 SASEGT.

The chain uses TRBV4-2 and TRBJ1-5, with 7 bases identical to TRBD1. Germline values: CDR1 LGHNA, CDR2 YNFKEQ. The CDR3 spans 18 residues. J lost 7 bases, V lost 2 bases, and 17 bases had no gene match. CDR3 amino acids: CASSQTAAGGVDGQPQHF. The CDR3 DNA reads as TGTGCCAGCAGCCAAACCGCGGCAGGGGGGGTAGACGGGCAGCCCCAGCATTTT.